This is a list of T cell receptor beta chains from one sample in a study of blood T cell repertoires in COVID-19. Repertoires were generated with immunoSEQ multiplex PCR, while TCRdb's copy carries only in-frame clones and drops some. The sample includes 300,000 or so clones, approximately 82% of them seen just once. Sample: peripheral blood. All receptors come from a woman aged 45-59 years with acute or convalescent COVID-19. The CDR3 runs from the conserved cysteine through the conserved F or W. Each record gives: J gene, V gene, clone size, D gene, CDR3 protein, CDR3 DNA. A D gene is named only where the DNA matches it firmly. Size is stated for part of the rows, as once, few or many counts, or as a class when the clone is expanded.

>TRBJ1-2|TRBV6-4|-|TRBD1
CASNPGQGYGYTF
TGTGCCAGCAATCCGGGACAGGGCTATGGCTACACCTTC
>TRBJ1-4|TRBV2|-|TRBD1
CASSSEAGQENEKLFF
TGTGCCAGCAGTTCGGAAGCGGGACAGGAGAATGAAAAACTGTTTTTT
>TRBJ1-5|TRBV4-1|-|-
CASSPVRGGSNQPQHF
TGCGCCAGCAGCCCTGTCCGGGGGGGAAGCAATCAGCCCCAGCATTTT
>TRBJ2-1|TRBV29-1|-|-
CSVPDYNNEQFF
TGCAGCGTCCCGGACTATAACAATGAGCAGTTCTTC
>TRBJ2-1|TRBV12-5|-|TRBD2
CASGLTLAGEANEQFF
TGTGCTAGTGGTTTAACACTAGCGGGAGAGGCTAATGAGCAGTTCTTC
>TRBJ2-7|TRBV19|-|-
CASSISSGPYEQYF
TGTGCCAGTAGTATTAGTAGCGGACCCTACGAGCAGTACTTC
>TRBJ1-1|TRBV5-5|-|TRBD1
CASSDRVNTEAFF
TGTGCCAGCAGCGACAGGGTGAACACTGAAGCTTTCTTT
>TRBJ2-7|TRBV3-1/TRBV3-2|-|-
CASSPKEPPGYEQYF
TGTGCCAGCAGCCCTAAGGAGCCGCCGGGCTACGAGCAGTACTTC
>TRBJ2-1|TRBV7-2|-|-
CASSLTRGSYNEQFF
TGTGCCAGCAGCTTGACCCGGGGTTCCTACAATGAGCAGTTCTTC
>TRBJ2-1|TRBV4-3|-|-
CASSQDWRERSYEQFF
TGCGCCAGCAGCCAAGATTGGCGGGAAAGGAGCTATGAGCAGTTCTTC
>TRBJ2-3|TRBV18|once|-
CASSRNYQAGDTQYF
TGTGCCAGCTCAAGAAACTACCAAGCCGGAGATACGCAGTATTTT